These 24 T cell receptor beta chains were sequenced from one sample in a study of CD8+ T cells in alopecia areata. cDNA serving as the sequencing template came from extracted, reverse transcribed RNA. Generated by immunoSEQ multiplex PCR, the TCRdb table keeps only in-frame clones and is missing some. The data show 250,000 or so clones, with none appearing a single time. Separation of pooled cutaneous lymph node cells was by sorting with CD4, CD8alpha, NKG2D, NKG2ACE and other markers. The specimen was CD4+ T cells sorted from a lymph node. The receptors originated from a C3H/HeJ mouse with alopecia areata. Mice of this strain are of MHC haplotype H2-k.

Details on this clone: The gene names here belong to mouse. The missing CDR3 end, 4 residues past where the read stops, is filled in from the germline J gene. Distinct nucleotide sequences in the sample also encode this CDR3. The rearrangement links TRBV1 to TRBJ2-7, with TRBD2 identical over 10 bases. Trimming cost V 0 bases and J 3 bases; bases outside gene matches: 2. Looked up from germline, CDR1 is NSQYPW and CDR2 is LRSPGD (reference sequence). This CDR3 has 15 amino acids. CDR3 loop: CTCSAEGLGNYEQYF. Partial CDR3 DNA: TGCACCTGCAGTGCAGAGGGACTGGGGAACTAT.

This clone has just a few counts. The listed genes are named as in mouse. The read is 4 residues too short to cover the CDR3 end, so that end is filled in from the germline J gene. The V call is TRBV19, the J call TRBJ2-3, with D perhaps matching TRBD1 (5 bases). CDR1 and CDR2 (germline): FNHDT, SITEND (reference sequence). The length of the CDR3 is 14 residues. Trimming pared 6 bases from V and 0 bases from J, leaving 11 bases between. CDR3 DNA, as far as it was read: TGTGCCAGCAAACAGGAAACTAGTGCAGAA. It encodes CASKQETSAE. The complete CDR3 reads CASKQETSAETLYF.

As to this clone: The germline and genes are mouse ones. The read terminates 4 residues ahead of where the CDR3 ends, so the germline J gene completes it. The V gene is TRBV5, the J gene TRBJ2-3; 12 nucleotides align to TRBD2. The CDR3 sequence is 18 residues long. Per germline, CDR1 LGHNA and CDR2 YNLKQL (reference sequence). With 0 bases clipped from V and 1 base from J, the junction kept 5 bases outside the gene matches. The CDR3 loop is CASSQETGGARGAETLYF. Partial CDR3 DNA: TGTGCCAGCAGCCAAGAGACTGGGGGGGCGCGGGGTGCAGAA.

This clone appeared a few times. Germline and genes here are mouse. The CDR3 end falls 4 residues outside the read, so it is completed with the germline J gene. Distinct nucleotide sequences in the sample also encode this CDR3. This chain uses TRBV19 with TRBJ2-3, with 8 bases that match TRBD2. The CDR3 length is 13 residues. Germline V gene data show CDR1 as FNHDT and CDR2 as SITEND (reference sequence). Trimming took 5 bases from V and 3 from J; bases not matched to a gene: 2. CDR3 region: CASRAGGAETLYF. CDR3 bases read: TGTGCCAGCAGGGCTGGGGGGGCAGAA.

On this clone itself: Gene labels here are mouse ones. The read finishes 4 residues shy of the CDR3 end, and the germline J gene is used to complete it. The rearrangement uses TRBV1 and TRBJ2-4; a weak D match, TRBD2 (7 bases). The germline V gene has CDR1 NSQYPW and CDR2 LRSPGD (reference sequence). The CDR3 runs 14 residues. The CDR3 sequence is CTCSALGGVNTLYF. The CDR3 bases that were read are TGCACCTGCAGTGCTTTAGGGGGGGTGAAC. Using reference TRBV1 and TRBJ2-4 for the parts outside the CDR3, the full variable domain is VTLLEQNPRWRLVPRGQAVNLRCILKNSQYPWMSWYQQDLQKQLQWLFTLRSPGDKEVKSLPGADYLATRVTDTELRLQVANMSQGRTLYCTCSALGGVNTLYFGAGTRLSVL.

About this clone: Mouse gene names and germline throughout. The read finishes 4 residues shy of the CDR3 end, and the germline J gene is used to complete it. Within the sample, other DNA sequences also encode this same CDR3. The gene calls are TRBV1 and TRBJ1-2; 7 bases fit TRBD1. This CDR3 spans 14 amino acids. The ends lost 3 bases at V and 0 bases at J; junction bases unmatched: 1. The germline V gene encodes CDR1 NSQYPW and CDR2 LRSPGD (reference sequence). The CDR3 loop reads CTCSARGANSDYTF. The DNA read from the CDR3 is TGCACCTGCAGTGCCAGGGGGGCAAACTCC.

This clone has just a few counts. The gene names given are mouse names. The sequence runs out 4 residues before the end of the CDR3; the remainder is reconstructed from the germline J gene. The chain uses TRBV1 and TRBJ2-4; 12 bases are shared with TRBD1. Per germline, CDR1 NSQYPW and CDR2 LRSPGD (reference sequence). This CDR3 is built from 15 residues. The sequenced CDR3 bases are TGCACCTGCAGTGCCGGGGGACAGGGGGCTAAC. Protein product: CTCSAGGQGAN. The entire CDR3 protein reads CTCSAGGQGANTLYF.

This clone was counted only a few times. Germline and genes here are mouse. The same CDR3 can be traced to other DNA sequences in this sample. CDR3 DNA (partial): TGTGCCTGGAGTCAAAACTGGGGAGCAAACACCGGG. Its protein is CAWSQNWGANTG. The entire CDR3 sequence reads CAWSQNWGANTGQLYF. This chain joins TRBV31 and TRBJ2-2; 7 nucleotides align to TRBD2. The read falls 4 residues short of the CDR3 end, and the missing part is taken from the germline J gene. J lost 0 bases, V lost 1 base, and 5 bases had no gene match. This CDR3 is 16 amino acids long. Germline CDR1 is GKSSPN and CDR2 is SITVG.

This clone was found a few times. Mouse germline and gene names are used. The read terminates 3 residues before the CDR3 end, so the remaining end is supplied by the germline J gene. The chain uses TRBV13-3 and TRBJ1-6; no clear D gene. TRBJ1-6 is marked as an open reading frame, function uncertain. CDR1 and CDR2 (germline): NNHDY, SYVADS. This CDR3 has 14 residues. The V gene lost 2 bases and the J gene lost 7 bases, with 10 bases spanning the gap. The DNA read from the CDR3 is TGTGCCAGCAGTGACAGAGTGAGGAATTCGCCC. Its translation is CASSDRVRNSP. The entire CDR3 is CASSDRVRNSPLYF.

Concerning this clone itself: Germline and genes here are mouse. Other DNA sequences in the same sample also yield this CDR3. The CDR3 loop reads CASSYLGSAETLYF. The covered CDR3 bases are TGTGCCAGCAGCTATCTGGGTAGTGCAGAA. This rearrangement joins TRBV4 to TRBJ2-3; TRBD2 might be the D (5 bases). The missing CDR3 end, 4 residues past where the read stops, is filled in from the germline J gene. This CDR3 spans 14 amino acids. The V end was cut by 3 bases, the J end by 0 bases, with 7 bases between. CDR1 and CDR2 from the germline V gene are LGHDT and YNNKQL (reference sequence).

For this clone: The genes and germline here are from mouse. The read falls 4 residues short of the CDR3 end, and the missing part is taken from the germline J gene. The chain uses TRBV1 and TRBJ1-1; D is perhaps TRBD1 (6 bases). Trimming removed 3 bases from V and 1 base from J, with 9 bases in between. The CDR3 totals 14 residues. The V gene's germline CDR1 is NSQYPW and CDR2 LRSPGD (reference sequence). CDR3 DNA (partial): TGCACCTGCAGTGCGAGGACAGAAAACACA. It encodes CTCSARTENT. The whole CDR3 protein reads CTCSARTENTEVFF.

This clone was detected only a few times. Germline and genes here are mouse. The CDR3 region is CASKGQSSYEQYF. CDR3 DNA, as far as it was read: TGTGCCAGCAAGGGACAGAGCTCCTAT. V gene TRBV14 combines with J gene TRBJ2-7; 7 positions match TRBD1. Coverage ceases 4 residues before the CDR3 finishes, and the germline J gene fills in the end. The CDR3 contains 13 residues. Germline V gene data show CDR1 as SGHDT and CDR2 as FRDEAV. The J segment lost 0 bases and the V segment lost 6 bases, leaving 3 bases of the junction unmatched. Filled out from reference TRBV14 and TRBJ2-7, the complete variable domain reads EAGVTQSPRYAVLQEGQAVSFWCDPISGHDTLYWYQQPRDQGPQLLVYFRDEAVIDNSQLPSDRFSAVRPKGTNSTLKIQSAKQGDTATYLCASKGQSSYEQYFGPGTRLTVL.

This clone was seen only a few times. All gene names here are mouse names. The read halts 4 residues ahead of the CDR3 end, with the missing end drawn from the germline J gene. This CDR3 is also generated by other DNA sequences in the sample. The genes are TRBV13-3 and TRBJ2-4, with TRBD1 matching 7 bases. V gave up 5 bases and J gave up 1 base; unmatched junction bases: 4. Per germline, CDR1 NNHDY and CDR2 SYVADS. The CDR3 contains 14 residues. The CDR3 reads CASSPDRGQNTLYF. CDR3 bases read: TGTGCCAGCAGCCCAGACAGGGGTCAAAAC. Combining the CDR3 with reference TRBV13-3 and TRBJ2-4 gives the whole variable domain EAAVTQSPRSKVAVTGGKVTLSCHQTNNHDYMYWYRQDTGHGLRLIHYSYVADSTEKGDIPDGYKASRPSQENFSLILELASLSQTAVYFCASSPDRGQNTLYFGAGTRLSVL.

Remarks on this clone: Gene names and germline refer to mouse. The CDR3 is cut off 4 residues early in the read; its end comes from the germline J gene. The chain couples TRBV13-2 to TRBJ2-2, with 7 nucleotides matching TRBD1. The CDR3 extends over 14 amino acids. Looked up from germline, CDR1 is NNHNN and CDR2 is SYGAGS (reference sequence). Trimming at V came to 5 bases and at J to 2 bases, leaving 3 bases not matched to a gene. The CDR3 is CASGGQDNTGQLYF. The sequenced part of the CDR3 DNA is TGTGCCAGCGGAGGACAGGATAACACCGGG.

Concerning this clone: Germline and genes: mouse. The CDR3 end falls 4 residues outside the read, so it is completed with the germline J gene. Other DNA sequences in the sample encode the same CDR3. The rearrangement links TRBV13-2 to TRBJ1-1; 12 bases align to TRBD1. The CDR3 covers 14 residues. Germline V gene lookup returns CDR1 NNHNN and CDR2 SYGAGS (reference sequence). CDR3 loop: CASGDRDRGREVFF. The sequenced part of the CDR3 DNA is TGTGCCAGCGGTGATCGGGACAGGGGGCGA.

A word on this clone: The germline and genes are mouse ones. The read halts 4 residues ahead of the CDR3 end, with the missing end drawn from the germline J gene. V gene TRBV19 combines with J gene TRBJ2-5, with 8 bases fitting TRBD2. The CDR3 length is 14 residues. Germline CDR1 and CDR2: FNHDT and SITEND (reference sequence). The part of the CDR3 DNA that was read is TGTGCCAGCAGTATAGACTGGGGGAAAGAC. Amino acid sequence: CASSIDWGKD. The entire CDR3 sequence reads CASSIDWGKDTQYF.

A few counts support this clone. The gene names here belong to mouse. The read halts 4 residues ahead of the CDR3 end, with the missing end drawn from the germline J gene. The sample has other DNA sequences that encode this CDR3 too. The chain uses TRBV19 and TRBJ2-2; 8 bases map to TRBD1. Trimming removed 1 base from V and 1 base from J; junction bases left unmatched: 0. The CDR3 totals 15 residues. Germline V gives CDR1 FNHDT, CDR2 SITEND (reference sequence). CDR3 region: CASSITGGNTGQLYF. CDR3 DNA (partial): TGTGCCAGCAGTATAACAGGGGGAAACACCGGG.

This clone has only a few counts. All gene names here are mouse names. The missing CDR3 end, 4 residues past where the read stops, is filled in from the germline J gene. The chain joins TRBV14 to TRBJ2-4, with 7 positions matching TRBD1. The junction had 4 bases not matched to a gene; V was cut back by 5 bases and J by 1 base. This CDR3 has 14 residues. CDR1 and CDR2 from the germline V gene are SGHDT and FRDEAV. Incomplete CDR3 DNA: TGTGCCAGCAGACGCACAGGGGGTCAAAAC. It encodes CASRRTGGQN. The complete CDR3 reads CASRRTGGQNTLYF.

To note about this clone: Genes and germline come from the mouse. The CDR3 extends 4 residues past the end of the read, so its final part is completed from the germline J gene. This chain links TRBV13-2 with TRBJ2-3; D is perhaps TRBD1 (5 bases). The CDR3 is made up of 14 amino acids. Germline V CDR1 and CDR2: NNHNN, SYGAGS (reference sequence). The CDR3 loop is CASGEGVRGETLYF. Incomplete CDR3 DNA: TGTGCCAGCGGTGAAGGGGTCCGGGGAGAA.

Turning to this clone: Genes and germline are mouse. The sequenced fragment ends 4 residues before the CDR3 boundary, so the rest is inferred from the germline J gene. The chain uses TRBV31 and TRBJ2-3; 7 bases are shared with TRBD2. Losses at the gene ends were 5 bases for V and 0 bases for J; bases not matched to a gene: 2. The V gene's germline CDR1 is GKSSPN and CDR2 SITVG. This CDR3 is built from 13 residues. The CDR3 sequence: CAWVGGSAETLYF. The CDR3 DNA, read in part, is TGTGCCTGGGTGGGGGGTAGTGCAGAA.

This clone was picked up a small number of times. Genes here carry mouse names. From the germline J gene comes the end of the CDR3, since the read stops 4 residues before it. This chain uses TRBV13-1 with TRBJ2-1, with 8 bases that match TRBD2. In germline, CDR1 is NSHNY, CDR2 SYGAGN. J lost 3 bases, V lost 4 bases, and 6 bases had no gene match. The CDR3 contains 15 residues. The sequenced CDR3 bases are TGTGCCAGCAGTACCACTGGGGGTCGCTATGCT. Protein sequence: CASSTTGGRYA. The full CDR3 protein reads CASSTTGGRYAEQFF.

This clone was recorded a few times. Genes here carry mouse names. The read ends 4 residues before the CDR3 terminus; that terminus is restored from the germline J gene. The V and J genes are TRBV13-1 and TRBJ2-1; 9 bases align to TRBD2. The CDR3 spans 14 residues. CDR1 is NSHNY, CDR2 SYGAGN, per germline. The ends lost 1 base at V and 6 bases at J; junction bases unmatched: 2. Incomplete CDR3 DNA: TGTGCCAGCAGTGATCGACTGGGGGCTGCT. Amino acid sequence: CASSDRLGAA. The entire CDR3 sequence reads CASSDRLGAAEQFF.

As regards this clone: All gene names here are mouse names. The DNA read from the CDR3 is TGTGCCAGCAGCCAAGGTGGGGGGTCCGGG. Its protein is CASSQGGGSG. In full, the CDR3 reads CASSQGGGSGQLYF. This sequence joins TRBV5 and TRBJ2-2, with 7 bases identical to TRBD2. The read is 4 residues too short to cover the CDR3 end, so that end is filled in from the germline J gene. The CDR3 runs 14 residues. The V and J ends lost 1 base and 6 bases, in that order; junction bases with no gene match: 2. Germline CDR1 is LGHNA and CDR2 is YNLKQL (reference sequence).

On this clone itself: No DNA is shown, since the ends of the CDR3 on it are uncertain; the CDR3 is the one TCRdb lists. Gene names follow the mouse nomenclature. The rearrangement joins TRBV23 to TRBJ2-3; the D call of TRBD2 is as the table states it, not checked on the DNA. The CDR3 contains 16 residues when both ends are counted. Germline V lookup: CDR1 KGHTA, CDR2 FQNQQP. The CDR3 reads CAPAARDWGSAETLYF.